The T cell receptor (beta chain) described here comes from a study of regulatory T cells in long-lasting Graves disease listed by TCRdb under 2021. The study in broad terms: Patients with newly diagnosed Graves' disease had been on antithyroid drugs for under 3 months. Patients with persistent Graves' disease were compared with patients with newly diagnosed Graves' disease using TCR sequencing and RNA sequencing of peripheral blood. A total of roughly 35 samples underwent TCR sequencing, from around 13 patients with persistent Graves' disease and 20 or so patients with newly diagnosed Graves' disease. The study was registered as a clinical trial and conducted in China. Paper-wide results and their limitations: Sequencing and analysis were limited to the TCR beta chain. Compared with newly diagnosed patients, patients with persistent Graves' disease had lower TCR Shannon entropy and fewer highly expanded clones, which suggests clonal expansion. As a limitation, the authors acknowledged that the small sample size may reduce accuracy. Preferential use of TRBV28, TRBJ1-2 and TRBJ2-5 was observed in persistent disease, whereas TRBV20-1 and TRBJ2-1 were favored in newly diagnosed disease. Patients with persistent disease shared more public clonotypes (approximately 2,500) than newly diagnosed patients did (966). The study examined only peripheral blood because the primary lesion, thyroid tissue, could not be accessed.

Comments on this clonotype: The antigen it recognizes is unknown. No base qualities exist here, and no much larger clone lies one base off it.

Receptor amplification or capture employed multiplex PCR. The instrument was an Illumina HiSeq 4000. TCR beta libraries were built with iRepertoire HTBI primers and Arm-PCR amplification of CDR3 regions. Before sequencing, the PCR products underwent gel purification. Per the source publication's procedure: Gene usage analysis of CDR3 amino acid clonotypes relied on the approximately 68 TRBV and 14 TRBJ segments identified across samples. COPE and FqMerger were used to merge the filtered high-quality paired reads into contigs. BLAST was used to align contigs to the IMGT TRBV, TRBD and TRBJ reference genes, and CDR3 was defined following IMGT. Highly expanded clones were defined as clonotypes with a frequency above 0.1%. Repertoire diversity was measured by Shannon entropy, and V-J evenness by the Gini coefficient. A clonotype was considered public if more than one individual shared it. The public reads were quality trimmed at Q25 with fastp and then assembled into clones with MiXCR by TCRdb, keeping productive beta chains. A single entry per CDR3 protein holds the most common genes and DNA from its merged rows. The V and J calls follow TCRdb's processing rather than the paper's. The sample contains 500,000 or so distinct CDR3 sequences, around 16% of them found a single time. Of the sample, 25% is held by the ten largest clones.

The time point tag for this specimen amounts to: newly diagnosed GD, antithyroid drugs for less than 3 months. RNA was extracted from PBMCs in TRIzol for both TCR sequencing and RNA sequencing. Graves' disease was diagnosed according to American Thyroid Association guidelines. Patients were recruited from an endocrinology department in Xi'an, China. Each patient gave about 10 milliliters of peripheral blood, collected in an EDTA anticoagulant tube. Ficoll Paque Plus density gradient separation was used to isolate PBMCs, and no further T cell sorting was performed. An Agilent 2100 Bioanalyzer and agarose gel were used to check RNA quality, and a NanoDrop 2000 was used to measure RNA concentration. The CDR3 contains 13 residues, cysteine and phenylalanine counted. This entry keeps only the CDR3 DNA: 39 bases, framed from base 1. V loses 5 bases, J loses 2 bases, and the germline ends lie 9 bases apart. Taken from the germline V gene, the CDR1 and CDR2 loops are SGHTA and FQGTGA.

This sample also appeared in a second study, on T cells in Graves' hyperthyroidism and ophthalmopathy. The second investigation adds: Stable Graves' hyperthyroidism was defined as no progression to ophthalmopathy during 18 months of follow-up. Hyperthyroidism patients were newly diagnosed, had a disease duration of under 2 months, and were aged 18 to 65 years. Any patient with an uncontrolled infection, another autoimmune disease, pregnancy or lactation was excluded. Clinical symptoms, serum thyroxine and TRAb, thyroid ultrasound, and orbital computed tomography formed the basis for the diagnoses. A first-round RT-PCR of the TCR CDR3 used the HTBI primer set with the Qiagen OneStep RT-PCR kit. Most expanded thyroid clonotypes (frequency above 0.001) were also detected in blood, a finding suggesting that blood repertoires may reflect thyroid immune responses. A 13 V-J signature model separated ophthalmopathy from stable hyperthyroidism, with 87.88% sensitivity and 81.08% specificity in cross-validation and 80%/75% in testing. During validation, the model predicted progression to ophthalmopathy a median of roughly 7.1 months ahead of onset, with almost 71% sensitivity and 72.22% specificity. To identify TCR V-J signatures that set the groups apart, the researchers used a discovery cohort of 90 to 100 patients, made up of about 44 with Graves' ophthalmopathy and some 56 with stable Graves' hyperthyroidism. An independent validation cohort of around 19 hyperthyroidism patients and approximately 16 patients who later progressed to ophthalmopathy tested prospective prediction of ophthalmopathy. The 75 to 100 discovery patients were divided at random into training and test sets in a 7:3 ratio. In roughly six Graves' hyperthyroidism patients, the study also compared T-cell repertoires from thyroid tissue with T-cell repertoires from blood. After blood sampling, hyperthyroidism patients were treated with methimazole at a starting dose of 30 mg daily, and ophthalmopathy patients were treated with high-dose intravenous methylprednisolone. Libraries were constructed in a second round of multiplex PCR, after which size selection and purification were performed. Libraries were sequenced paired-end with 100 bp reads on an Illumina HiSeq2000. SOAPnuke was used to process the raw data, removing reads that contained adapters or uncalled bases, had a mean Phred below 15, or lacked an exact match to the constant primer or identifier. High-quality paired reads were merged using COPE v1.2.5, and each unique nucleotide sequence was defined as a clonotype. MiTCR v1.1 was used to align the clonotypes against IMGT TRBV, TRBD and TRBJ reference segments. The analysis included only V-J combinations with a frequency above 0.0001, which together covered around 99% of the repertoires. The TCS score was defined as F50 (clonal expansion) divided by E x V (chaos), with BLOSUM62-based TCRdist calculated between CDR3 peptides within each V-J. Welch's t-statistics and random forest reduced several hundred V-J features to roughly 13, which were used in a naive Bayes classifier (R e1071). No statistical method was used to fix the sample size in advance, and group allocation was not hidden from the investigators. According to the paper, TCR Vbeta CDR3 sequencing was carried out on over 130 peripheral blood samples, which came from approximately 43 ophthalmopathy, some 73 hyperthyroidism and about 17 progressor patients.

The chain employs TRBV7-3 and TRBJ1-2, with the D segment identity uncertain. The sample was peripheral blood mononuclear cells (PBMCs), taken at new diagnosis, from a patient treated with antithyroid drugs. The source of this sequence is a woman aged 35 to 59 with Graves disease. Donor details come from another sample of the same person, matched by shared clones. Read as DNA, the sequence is TGTGCCAGCAGCGACGGAGCGAACTATGGCTACACCTTC. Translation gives CASSDGANYGYTF. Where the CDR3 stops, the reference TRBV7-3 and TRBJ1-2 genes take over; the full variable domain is GAGVSQTPSNKVTEKGKYVELRCDPISGHTALYWYRQSLGQGPEFLIYFQGTGAADDSGLPNDRFFAVRPEGSVSTLKIQRTERGDSAVYLCASSDGANYGYTFGSGTRLTVV.